These T cell receptor beta chains were read from a single sample in a study of regulatory T cells in long-lasting Graves disease. Each CDR3 protein is one row after TCRdb ran MiXCR on the multiplex PCR reads. The sample lists about 420,000 distinct CDR3 sequences; about 25% were seen once. Sequencing was performed on peripheral blood mononuclear cells (PBMCs), taken when the disease was refractory, from a patient treated with antithyroid drugs. These receptors all stem from a female donor with Graves disease. Each CDR3 is given with its conserved first and last residue. The D gene is left open where the match is weak. Clone size is not always given. Where it is, it says once, few, many or a class for expanded clones.

D	V	size	J	DNA	CDR3
.	TRBV7-9	.	TRBJ1-1	TGTGCCAGCAGCCCAGCGGGCAGGGGTCGGACTGAAGCTTTCTTT	CASSPAGRGRTEAFF
.	TRBV24-1	.	TRBJ2-5	TGTGCCACCAGTGCTTCTGGGGAGGCCACCAAAGAGACCCAGTACTTC	CATSASGEATKETQYF
.	TRBV2	many	TRBJ2-5	TGTGCCAGCAGTGAACGTCGGGGAGACCGGTACTTC	CASSERRGDRYF
TRBD1	TRBV19	few	TRBJ2-2	TGTGCCAGTAGTATAGCCAACAGGGGCACCGGGGAGCTGTTTTTT	CASSIANRGTGELFF
.	TRBV30	many	TRBJ1-1	TGTGCCTGGGGGGGGCAGACGAACACTGAAGCTTTCTTT	CAWGGQTNTEAFF
TRBD2	TRBV12-3/TRBV12-4	.	TRBJ2-1	TGTGCCAGCAGTTTAGCCCTGGGTAGCGGGATTTACAATGAGCAGTTCTTC	CASSLALGSGIYNEQFF
.	TRBV6-1	.	TRBJ1-6	TGTGCCAGTCAGGTCCTTGAGAATTCACCCCTCCACTTT	CASQVLENSPLHF
TRBD2	TRBV6-2/TRBV6-3	few	TRBJ2-2	TGTGCCAGCAGTGAAGCACGCGGGAGCACCGGGGAGCTGTTTTTT	CASSEARGSTGELFF
.	TRBV6-5	many	TRBJ2-7	TGTGCCAGCAGTTACTCGGACGAGCAGTACTTC	CASSYSDEQYF
.	TRBV15	.	TRBJ2-5	TGTGCCACCAGCAGATACCAGGGTATGGGTGGGGAGACCCAGTACTTC	CATSRYQGMGGETQYF
TRBD2	TRBV10-3	.	TRBJ2-7	TGTGCCATCACTTCAACAGCGGGGGACAAGGCCTACGAGCAGTACTTC	CAITSTAGDKAYEQYF
.	TRBV19	.	TRBJ2-1	TGTGCCAGTAGCACCGGACAGACTTACAATGAGCAGTTCTTC	CASSTGQTYNEQFF
.	TRBV20-1	.	TRBJ2-5	TGCAGTGCTATTTGGGGCCCTATAACGGAGACCCAGTACTTC	CSAIWGPITETQYF
.	TRBV27	few	TRBJ1-1	TGTGCCAGCAGTCCCACGATCCTAGGGGGCACTGAAGCTTTCTTT	CASSPTILGGTEAFF
.	TRBV2	many	TRBJ2-7	TGTGCCAGCAGGGGTCGGACAGTCTACGAGCAGTACTTC	CASRGRTVYEQYF
.	TRBV6-1	.	TRBJ1-1	TGTGCCAGCAGTGAGATGGGACCGTGGAACACTGAAGCTTTCTTT	CASSEMGPWNTEAFF
TRBD1	TRBV20-1	few	TRBJ1-2	TGCAGTGCCGCAAGACAGGGAAGGAACTATGGCTACACCTTC	CSAARQGRNYGYTF
.	TRBV19	.	TRBJ2-2	TGTGCCAGTAGGGGCCTTGCAAACACCGGGGAGCTGTTTTTT	CASRGLANTGELFF
.	TRBV29-1	.	TRBJ1-2	TGCAGCGTTGTGGGCGGTGGGGAACGAGGCTACACCTTC	CSVVGGGERGYTF
TRBD2	TRBV6-2/TRBV6-3	few	TRBJ2-1	TGTGCCAGCACTAGGACTAGCGTTAGTGAGCAGTTCTTC	CASTRTSVSEQFF